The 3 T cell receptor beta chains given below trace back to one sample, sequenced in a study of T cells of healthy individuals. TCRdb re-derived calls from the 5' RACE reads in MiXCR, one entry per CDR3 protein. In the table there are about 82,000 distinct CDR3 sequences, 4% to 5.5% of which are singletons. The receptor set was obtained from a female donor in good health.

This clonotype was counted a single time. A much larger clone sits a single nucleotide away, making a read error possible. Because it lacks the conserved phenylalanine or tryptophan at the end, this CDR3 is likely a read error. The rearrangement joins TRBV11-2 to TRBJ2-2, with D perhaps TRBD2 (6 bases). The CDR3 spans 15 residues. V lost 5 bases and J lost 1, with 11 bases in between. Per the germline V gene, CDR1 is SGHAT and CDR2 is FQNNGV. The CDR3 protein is CASSLRDWNTGELFL. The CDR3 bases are TGTGCCAGCAGCCTCCGGGACTGGAACACCGGGGAGCTGTTTCTT.

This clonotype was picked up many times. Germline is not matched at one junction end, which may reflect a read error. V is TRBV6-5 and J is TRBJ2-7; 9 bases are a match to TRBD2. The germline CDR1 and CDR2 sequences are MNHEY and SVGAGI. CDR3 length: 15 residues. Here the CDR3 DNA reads TGTGCCAGCAGTTCTTCCGGGACTAGCTCCCACGAGCAGTACTTC. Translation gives CASSSSGTSSHEQYF.

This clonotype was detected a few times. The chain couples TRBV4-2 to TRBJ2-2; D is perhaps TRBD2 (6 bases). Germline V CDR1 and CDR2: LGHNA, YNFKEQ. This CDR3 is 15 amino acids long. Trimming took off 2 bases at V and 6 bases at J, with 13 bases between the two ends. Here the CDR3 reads CASSQSNSGAGELFF. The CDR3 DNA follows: TGTGCCAGCAGCCAATCAAATTCGGGGGCCGGGGAGCTGTTTTTT.